This entry describes one T cell receptor beta chain. The CDR3 end lies 3 residues beyond the end of the read and is filled in from the germline J gene. The entry originates in a study of T cells in women clearing cervical HPV infection. Produced via immunoSEQ multiplex PCR; TCRdb's table is partial and in-frame only. The table for this sample gives some 43,000 clones. The V gene's germline CDR1 is SGHDN and CDR2 FVKESK. This CDR3 is built from 15 residues. V was trimmed by 2 bases and J by 1 base, leaving 11 bases between them. V and J are TRBV14 and TRBJ1-1, with D hard to call. This receptor was identified in a woman aged 18-70 years with a cervical HPV16 infection that either progressed to CIN3+ or cleared (not recorded which). The source material was blood buffy coat. The CDR3 here is CASSQSILGNTEAFF. The CDR3 bases that were read are TGTGCCAGCAGCCAATCGATCCTAGGGAACACTGAA. The entire variable domain, with the rest obtained from reference TRBV14 and TRBJ1-1, is as follows: EAGVTQFPSHSVIEKGQTVTLRCDPISGHDNLYWYRRVMGKEIKFLLHFVKESKQDESGMPNNRFLAERTGGTYSTLKVQPAELEDSGVYFCASSQSILGNTEAFFGQGTRLTVV.